Below, 21 T cell receptor beta chains from the same sample are listed, as sequenced in a study of blood T cell repertoires in COVID-19. The protocol was immunoSEQ multiplex PCR, while the TCRdb copy is restricted to in-frame clones and leaves out a portion. Found here are 350,000 to 400,000 clones, just under 90% of them singletons; the top ten hold less than 2%. The sequenced sample consisted of PBMCs or T cells enriched from blood (not recorded which). These receptors were collected from a woman in her twenties or thirties who had recovered from COVID-19.

This clone was counted only a few times. The chain is built from TRBV4-3 and TRBJ1-5, with TRBD1 matching over 7 bases. The germline gives CDR1 LGHNA, CDR2 YSLEER. There are 13 residues in the CDR3. The V segment lost 4 bases and the J segment 7 bases; nucleotides outside the gene matches: 4. For the CDR3, the DNA is TGCGCCAGCAGCCGAACAGGGGACCAGCCCCAGCATTTT. The encoded protein is CASSRTGDQPQHF.

This rearrangement joins TRBV29-1 to TRBJ2-1; 8 bases agree with TRBD2. The junction had 9 bases not matched to a gene; V was cut back by 3 bases and J by 2 bases. Germline CDR1 is SQVTM and CDR2 is ANQGSEA. The CDR3 is 16 residues long. CDR3 loop: CSVEERERSPYNEQFF. Here the CDR3 DNA reads TGCAGCGTTGAGGAGCGGGAGAGGTCTCCCTACAATGAGCAGTTCTTC.

The CDR3 bases are TGTGCCAGCAGCCAAGATCCCCTGGCGGGAGGGCACTTCAATGAGCAGTTCTTC. The encoded protein is CASSQDPLAGGHFNEQFF. This sequence joins TRBV3-1 (or the pseudogene TRBV3-2) and TRBJ2-1, with TRBD2 identical over 9 bases. V lost 0 bases to trimming and J lost 6 bases; unmatched junction nucleotides: 12. The CDR3 length is 18 residues. Germline values: CDR1 LGHDT, CDR2 YNNKEL (reference sequence).

At least ten counts were recorded for this clone. This chain uses TRBV7-9 with TRBJ1-1; D is possibly TRBD1 (6 bases). Between the trimmed V and J ends, which lost 4 bases and 4 bases, there was a span of 10 bases. The CDR3 spans 13 residues. Germline assignment: CDR1 SEHNR and CDR2 FQNEAQ (reference sequence). The CDR3 bases are TGTGCCAGCAGCTGGGGGCCCTCCACTGAAGCTTTCTTT. Protein product: CASSWGPSTEAFF.

The CDR3 reads CASSQVGEPYGYTF. The CDR3 coding sequence is TGTGCCAGCAGCCAAGTCGGGGAGCCCTATGGCTACACCTTC. The chain recombines TRBV4-2 with TRBJ1-2; D is undetermined. Between the trimmed V and J ends, which lost 1 base and 4 bases, there was a span of 10 bases. The germline CDR1 and CDR2 sequences are LGHNA and YNFKEQ. This CDR3 has 14 residues.

The chain carries TRBV5-1 and TRBJ2-1, with TRBD2 identical over 7 bases. The CDR3 runs to 19 residues. Germline V CDR1 and CDR2: SGHRS, YFSETQ. Germline trimming cut 4 bases from V and 0 bases from J; bases unmatched to any gene: 16. The CDR3 DNA sequence: TGCGCCAGCAGCGCCTTGGGAGGGAGGGTCCTCAGCTCCTACAATGAGCAGTTCTTC. It is translated as CASSALGGRVLSSYNEQFF.

The chain couples TRBV20-1 to TRBJ2-2; D is possibly TRBD2 (6 bases). Trimming stripped 3 bases from V and 3 bases from J, with 11 bases between. In germline, CDR1 is DFQATT, CDR2 SNEGSKA (reference sequence). The CDR3 is made up of 14 amino acids. CDR3 amino acids: CSASRGSDTGELFF. The CDR3 DNA reads TGCAGTGCTAGTCGGGGGAGTGACACCGGGGAGCTGTTTTTT.

The chain carries TRBV7-9 and TRBJ2-5, with 10 bases lining up with TRBD2. Germline V gene lookup returns CDR1 SEHNR and CDR2 FQNEAQ (reference sequence). J lost 5 bases, V lost 6 bases, and 6 bases had no gene match. This CDR3 region has 14 residues. CDR3 bases: TGTGCCAGCAGTCCGGGACTAGCGTGGGAGACCCAGTACTTC. Translating it yields CASSPGLAWETQYF.

This chain connects TRBV11-2 to TRBJ1-2, with TRBD1 matching 8 bases. This CDR3 spans 17 amino acids. V shed 5 bases and J 7 bases; nucleotides not matched to a gene: 18. Germline CDR1 SGHAT, CDR2 FQNNGV. The CDR3 loop is CASSRIQGVPTGGGYTF. The CDR3 nucleotides read TGTGCCAGCAGCAGAATACAGGGGGTCCCTACAGGGGGTGGCTACACCTTC.

The chain employs TRBV9 and TRBJ2-3; TRBD2 is a possible D gene (7 bases). CDR1 is SGDLS and CDR2 is YYNGEE in the germline V gene. Trimming removed 0 bases from V and 3 bases from J, with 20 bases in between. CDR3 length: 18 amino acids. In nucleotides, the CDR3 is TGTGCCAGCAGCGTAGCTACGGGGGCGGGAGAACGGACAGATACGCAGTATTTT. The encoded protein is CASSVATGAGERTDTQYF.

The V gene is TRBV2, the J gene TRBJ1-6; tentative D call: TRBD1 (5 bases). The CDR3 extends over 14 amino acids. Trimming stripped 7 bases from V and 9 bases from J, with 16 bases between. Germline-derived CDR1 and CDR2 are SNHLY and FYNNEI. CDR3 DNA: TGTGCCAGCACACCCCCCGGGGGTCGTTCACCCCTCCACTTT. Its protein product is CASTPPGGRSPLHF.

This chain links TRBV10-3 with TRBJ1-2; TRBD1 aligns across 7 bases. The CDR3 is made up of 13 amino acids. Germline values: CDR1 ENHRY, CDR2 SYGVKD. The J segment lost 6 bases and the V segment lost 3 bases, leaving 4 bases of the junction unmatched. CDR3 nucleotides: TGTGCCATCAGTGAACGAGGGGGCGATGGCTACACCTTC. This encodes CAISERGGDGYTF.

The V gene is TRBV4-2, the J gene TRBJ2-3; 14 nucleotides line up with TRBD2. V lost 1 base and J lost 11; bases outside the gene matches: 8. Germline V CDR1 and CDR2: LGHNA, YNFKEQ. This CDR3 spans 16 amino acids. The CDR3 nucleotides are TGTGCCAGCAGCCAAGGACTAGCGGGAGGGCCAATCAGGCAGTATTTT. Amino acid sequence: CASSQGLAGGPIRQYF.

The CDR3 loop reads CASSLPDYNEQFF. The CDR3 bases are TGTGCCAGCAGTTTGCCAGACTACAATGAGCAGTTCTTC. The chain recombines TRBV28 with TRBJ2-1; D remains unclear. Germline V gives CDR1 MDHEN, CDR2 SYDVKM. CDR3 length: 13 amino acids. Trimming cost V 3 bases and J 3 bases, with 6 bases left between them.

The rearrangement uses TRBV28 and TRBJ1-2, with D unclear. Germline CDR1 and CDR2: MDHEN and SYDVKM. This CDR3 spans 13 amino acids. V was pared by 5 bases and J by 6 bases, with 13 bases between. This CDR3 is CASSLEPVDGYTF. CDR3 bases: TGTGCCAGCAGTCTCGAACCCGTAGATGGCTACACCTTC.

The chain combines TRBV28 with TRBJ2-7, with 8 nucleotides matching TRBD1. The CDR3 contains 13 residues. CDR1 is MDHEN, CDR2 SYDVKM, per germline. V shed 7 bases, J shed 9 bases, and the junction held 11 bases outside the gene matches. CDR3 sequence: CASNDGDRPGQYF. CDR3 bases: TGTGCCAGCAATGACGGGGACAGGCCGGGGCAGTACTTC.

V usage is TRBV3-1 (or the pseudogene TRBV3-2) and J usage is TRBJ1-5; tentative D call: TRBD1 (5 bases). CDR3 length equals 16 residues. Germline loops: CDR1 LGHDT, CDR2 YNNKEL (reference sequence). V lost 0 bases and J lost 5, with 14 bases in between. The CDR3 region has the DNA TGTGCCAGCAGCCAAGAGAGCTGGGCGGGGGATCAGCCCCAGCATTTT. Protein: CASSQESWAGDQPQHF.

The chain couples TRBV4-3 to TRBJ1-1; TRBD1 is a possible D gene (5 bases). CDR1 LGHNA and CDR2 YSLEER come from the germline V gene. The CDR3 is 14 residues long. V shed 0 bases and J shed 4 bases, with 9 bases lying between them. The CDR3, as DNA: TGCGCCAGCAGCCAAGAGGCCAGGGCCACTGAAGCTTTCTTT. It specifies CASSQEARATEAFF.

This clone was recorded a few times. This CDR3 is CASNSGSSYEQYF. The CDR3 DNA follows: TGTGCCAGCAATAGCGGGAGCTCCTACGAGCAGTACTTC. The chain joins TRBV12-3 or TRBV12-4 to TRBJ2-7; 9 bases agree with TRBD2. V shed 7 bases and J 0 bases; nucleotides not matched to a gene: 1. This CDR3 has 13 residues.

This chain joins TRBV18 and TRBJ1-2; tentative D call: TRBD1 (6 bases). This CDR3 has 13 amino acids. Trimming left V 2 bases short and J 8 bases short, with 12 bases between. Germline CDR1 and CDR2: KGHSH and LQKENI. DNA of the CDR3: TGTGCCAGCTCACCAAGCACAGGGCGAGGCTACACCTTC. It encodes CASSPSTGRGYTF.

The chain uses TRBV6-5 and TRBJ1-1; D is unresolved. The V and J ends lost 0 bases and 2 bases respectively, with 10 bases between them. Germline values: CDR1 MNHEY, CDR2 SVGAGI. The CDR3 sequence is 15 residues long. The CDR3 DNA is TGTGCCAGCAGTTACTCCGGGAGCGTAAACACTGAAGCTTTCTTT. Translated, it gives CASSYSGSVNTEAFF.